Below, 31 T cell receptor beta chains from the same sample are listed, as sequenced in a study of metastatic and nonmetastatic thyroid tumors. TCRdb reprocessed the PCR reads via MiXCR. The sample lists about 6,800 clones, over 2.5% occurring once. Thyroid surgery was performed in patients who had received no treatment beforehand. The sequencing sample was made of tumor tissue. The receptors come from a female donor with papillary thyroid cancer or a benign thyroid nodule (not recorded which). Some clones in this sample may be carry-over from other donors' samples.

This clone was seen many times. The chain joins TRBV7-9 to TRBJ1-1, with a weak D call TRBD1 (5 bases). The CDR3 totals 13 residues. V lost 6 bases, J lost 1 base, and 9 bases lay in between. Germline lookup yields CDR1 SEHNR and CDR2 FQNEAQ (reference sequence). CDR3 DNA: TGTGCCAGCAGACTTACAGGGAACACTGAAGCTTTCTTT. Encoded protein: CASRLTGNTEAFF.

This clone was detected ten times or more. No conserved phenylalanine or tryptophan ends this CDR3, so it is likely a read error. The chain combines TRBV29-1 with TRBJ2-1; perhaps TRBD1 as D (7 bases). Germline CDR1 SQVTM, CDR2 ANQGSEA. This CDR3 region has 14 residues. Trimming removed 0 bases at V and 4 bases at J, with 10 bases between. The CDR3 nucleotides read TGCAGCGTTGAAGACAGGGGGAGGTACAATGAGCAGTTCGTC. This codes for CSVEDRGRYNEQFV.

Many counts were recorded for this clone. The CDR3 DNA reads TGTGCCAGCAGCTTAGCGGGGATAGACAACGAGCAGTACTTC. This sequence encodes CASSLAGIDNEQYF. This rearrangement joins TRBV5-4 to TRBJ2-7; TRBD2 matches 7 bases. The CDR3 runs 14 residues. Looked up from germline, CDR1 is SGHNT and CDR2 is YYREEE (reference sequence). V trimming: 2 bases; J trimming: 5 bases; junction bases outside the gene matches: 7.

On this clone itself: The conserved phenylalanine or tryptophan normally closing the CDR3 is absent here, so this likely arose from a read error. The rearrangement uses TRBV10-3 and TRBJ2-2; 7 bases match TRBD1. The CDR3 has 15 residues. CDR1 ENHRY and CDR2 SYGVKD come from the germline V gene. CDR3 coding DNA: TGTGCCATCAGTGAGGCGACAGGGAACGCCGGGGAGCTGTTTCTT. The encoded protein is CAISEATGNAGELFL.

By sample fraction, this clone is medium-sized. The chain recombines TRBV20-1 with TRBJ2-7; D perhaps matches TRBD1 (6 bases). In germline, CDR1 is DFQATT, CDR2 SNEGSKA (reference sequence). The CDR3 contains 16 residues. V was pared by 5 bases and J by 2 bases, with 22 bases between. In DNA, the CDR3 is TGCAGTGCTCCATTGGACAGATCCCTGGTCGCCTACGAGCAGTACTTC. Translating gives CSAPLDRSLVAYEQYF.

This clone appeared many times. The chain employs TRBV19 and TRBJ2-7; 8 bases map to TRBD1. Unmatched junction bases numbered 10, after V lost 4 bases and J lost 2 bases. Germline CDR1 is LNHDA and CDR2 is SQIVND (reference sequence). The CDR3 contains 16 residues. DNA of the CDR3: TGTGCCAGTAGTAACGGAAGGGGACAGGCCCCCTACGAGCAGTACTTC. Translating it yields CASSNGRGQAPYEQYF.

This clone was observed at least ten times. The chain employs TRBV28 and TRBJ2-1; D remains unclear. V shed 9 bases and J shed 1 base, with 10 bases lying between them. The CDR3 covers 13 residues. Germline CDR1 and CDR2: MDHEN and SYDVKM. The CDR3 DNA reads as TGTGCCAGTTCAGGCCAGTCCTACAATGAGCAGTTCTTC. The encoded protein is CASSGQSYNEQFF.

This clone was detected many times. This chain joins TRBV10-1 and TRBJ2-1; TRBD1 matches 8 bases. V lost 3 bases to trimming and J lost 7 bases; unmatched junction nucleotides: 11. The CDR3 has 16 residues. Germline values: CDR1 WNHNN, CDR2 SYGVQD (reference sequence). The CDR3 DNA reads TGCGCCAGCAGTGATATGGCAGGGGGCAAGGTGAATGAGCAGTTCTTC. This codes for CASSDMAGGKVNEQFF.

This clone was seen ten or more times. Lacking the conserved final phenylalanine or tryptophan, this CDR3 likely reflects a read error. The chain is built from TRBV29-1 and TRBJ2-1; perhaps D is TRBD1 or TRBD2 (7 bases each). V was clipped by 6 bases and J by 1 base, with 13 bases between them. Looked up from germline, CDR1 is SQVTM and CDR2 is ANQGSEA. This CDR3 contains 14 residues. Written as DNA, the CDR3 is TGCAGCGTGGGTCAGGGGGGGTCCTACAATGAGCAGTTCGTC. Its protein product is CSVGQGGSYNEQFV.

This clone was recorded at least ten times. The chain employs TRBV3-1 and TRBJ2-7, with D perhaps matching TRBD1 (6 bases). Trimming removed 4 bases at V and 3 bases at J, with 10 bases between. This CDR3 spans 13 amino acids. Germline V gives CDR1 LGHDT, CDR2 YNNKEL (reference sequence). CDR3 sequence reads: CASSRRQDYEQYF. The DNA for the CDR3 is TGTGCCAGCAGCCGACGACAGGACTACGAGCAGTACTTC.

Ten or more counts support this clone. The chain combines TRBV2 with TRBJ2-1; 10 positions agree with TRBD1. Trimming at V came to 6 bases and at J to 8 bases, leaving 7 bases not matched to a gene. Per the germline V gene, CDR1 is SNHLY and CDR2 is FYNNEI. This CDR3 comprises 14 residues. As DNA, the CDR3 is TGTGCCAGCAGAAGACAGGGGGCGGGCGATGAGCAGTTCTTC. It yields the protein CASRRQGAGDEQFF. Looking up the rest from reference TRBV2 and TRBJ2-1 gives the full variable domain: EPEVTQTPSHQVTQMGQEVILRCVPISNHLYFYWYRQILGQKVEFLVSFYNNEISEKSEIFDDQFSVERPDGSNFTLKIRSTKLEDSAMYFCASRRQGAGDEQFFGPGTRLTVL.

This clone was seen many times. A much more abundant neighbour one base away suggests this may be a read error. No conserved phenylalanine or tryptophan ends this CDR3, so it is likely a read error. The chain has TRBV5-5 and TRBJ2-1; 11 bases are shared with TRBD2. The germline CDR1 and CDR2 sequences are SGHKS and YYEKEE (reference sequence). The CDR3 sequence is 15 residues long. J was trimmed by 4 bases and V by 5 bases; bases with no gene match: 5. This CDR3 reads CASRSGLADYNEQFV. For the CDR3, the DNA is TGTGCCAGCAGGTCGGGACTAGCGGATTACAATGAGCAGTTCGTC.

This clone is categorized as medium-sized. CDR3 region: CASSLSGTSVYEQYF. CDR3 nucleotide sequence: TGCGCCAGCAGCCTTTCCGGGACTAGCGTCTACGAGCAGTACTTC. The chain joins TRBV5-1 to TRBJ2-7, with 10 bases that match TRBD2. Unmatched junction bases numbered 7, after V lost 4 bases and J lost 3 bases. Germline V CDR1 and CDR2: SGHRS, YFSETQ. CDR3 size: 15 residues.

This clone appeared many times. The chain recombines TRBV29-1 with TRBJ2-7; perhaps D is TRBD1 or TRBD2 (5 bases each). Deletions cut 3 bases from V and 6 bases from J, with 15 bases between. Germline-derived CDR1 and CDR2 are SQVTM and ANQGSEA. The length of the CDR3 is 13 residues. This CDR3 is CSVDGDPGPEQYF. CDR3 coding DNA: TGCAGCGTTGACGGGGACCCGGGACCCGAGCAGTACTTC.

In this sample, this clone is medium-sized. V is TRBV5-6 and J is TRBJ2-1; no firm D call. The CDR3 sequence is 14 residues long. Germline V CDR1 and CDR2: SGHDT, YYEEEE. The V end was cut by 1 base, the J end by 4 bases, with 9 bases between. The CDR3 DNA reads TGTGCCAGCAGCTTGAGACCAGTTTACAATGAGCAGTTCTTC. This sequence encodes CASSLRPVYNEQFF.

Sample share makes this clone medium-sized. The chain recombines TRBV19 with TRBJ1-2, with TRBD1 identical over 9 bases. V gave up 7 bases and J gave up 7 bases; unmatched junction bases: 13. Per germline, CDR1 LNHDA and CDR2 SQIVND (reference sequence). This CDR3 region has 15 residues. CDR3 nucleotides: TGTGCCAGTAACCCTGGGGGGACAGGGTATGGTGGCTACACCTTC. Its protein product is CASNPGGTGYGGYTF.

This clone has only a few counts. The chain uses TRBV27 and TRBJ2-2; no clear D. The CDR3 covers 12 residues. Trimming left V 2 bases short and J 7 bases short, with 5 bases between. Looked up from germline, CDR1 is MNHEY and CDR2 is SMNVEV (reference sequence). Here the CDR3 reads CASSLHDGELFF. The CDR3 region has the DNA TGTGCCAGCAGTTTACATGACGGGGAGCTGTTTTTT.

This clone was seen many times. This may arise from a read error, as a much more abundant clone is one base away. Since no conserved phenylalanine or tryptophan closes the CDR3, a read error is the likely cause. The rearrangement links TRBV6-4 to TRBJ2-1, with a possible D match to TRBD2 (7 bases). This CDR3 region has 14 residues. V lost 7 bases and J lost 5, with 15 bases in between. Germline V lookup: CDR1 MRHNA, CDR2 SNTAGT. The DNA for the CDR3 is TGTGCCAGCAAGCAGTGGGAGGGGGACAATGAGCAGTTCGTC. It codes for CASKQWEGDNEQFV.

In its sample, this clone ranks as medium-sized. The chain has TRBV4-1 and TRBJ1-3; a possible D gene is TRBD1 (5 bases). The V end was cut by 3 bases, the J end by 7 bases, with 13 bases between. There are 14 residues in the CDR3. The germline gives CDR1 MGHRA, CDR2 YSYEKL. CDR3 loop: CASSQGPKGNTIYF. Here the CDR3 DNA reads TGCGCCAGCAGCCAGGGCCCAAAGGGGAACACCATATATTTT.

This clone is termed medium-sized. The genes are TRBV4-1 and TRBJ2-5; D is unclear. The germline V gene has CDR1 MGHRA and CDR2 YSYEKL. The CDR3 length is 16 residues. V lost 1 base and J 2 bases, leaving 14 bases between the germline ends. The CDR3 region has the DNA TGCGCCAGCAGCCAAGGGCCGGCCCGACAACAAGAGACCCAGTACTTC. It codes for CASSQGPARQQETQYF.

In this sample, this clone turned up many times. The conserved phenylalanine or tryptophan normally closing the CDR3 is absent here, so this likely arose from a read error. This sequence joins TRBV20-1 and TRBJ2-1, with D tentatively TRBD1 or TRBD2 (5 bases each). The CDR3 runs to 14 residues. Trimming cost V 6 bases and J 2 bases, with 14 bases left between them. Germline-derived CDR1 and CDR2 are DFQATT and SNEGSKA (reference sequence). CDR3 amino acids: CSAPGPPAYNEQFV. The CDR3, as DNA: TGCAGTGCACCGGGACCGCCAGCCTACAATGAGCAGTTCGTC.

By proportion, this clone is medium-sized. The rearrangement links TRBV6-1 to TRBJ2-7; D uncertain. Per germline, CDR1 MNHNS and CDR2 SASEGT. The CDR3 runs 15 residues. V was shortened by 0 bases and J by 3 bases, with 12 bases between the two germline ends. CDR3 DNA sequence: TGTGCCAGCAGTGAAGCGATACAGAGGTACTACGAGCAGTACTTC. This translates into CASSEAIQRYYEQYF.

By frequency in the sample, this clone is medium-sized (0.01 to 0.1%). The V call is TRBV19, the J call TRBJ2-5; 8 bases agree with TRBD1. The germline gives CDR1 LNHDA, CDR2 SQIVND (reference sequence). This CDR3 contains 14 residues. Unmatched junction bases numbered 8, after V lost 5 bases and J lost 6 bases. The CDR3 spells CASSHRGYVKTQYF. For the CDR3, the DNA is TGTGCCAGTAGTCACAGGGGGTATGTAAAGACCCAGTACTTC. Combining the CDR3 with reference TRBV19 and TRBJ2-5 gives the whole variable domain DGGITQSPKYLFRKEGQNVTLSCEQNLNHDAMYWYRQDPGQGLRLIYYSQIVNDFQKGDIAEGYSVSREKKESFPLTVTSAQKNPTAFYLCASSHRGYVKTQYFGPGTRLLVL.

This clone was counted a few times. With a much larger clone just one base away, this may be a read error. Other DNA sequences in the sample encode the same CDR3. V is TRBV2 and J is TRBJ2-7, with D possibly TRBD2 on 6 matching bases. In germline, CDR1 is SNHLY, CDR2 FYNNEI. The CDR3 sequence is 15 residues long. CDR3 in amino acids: CASSEISGGTYEQYF. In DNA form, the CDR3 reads TGCGCCAGCAGTGAAATTTCTGGGGGGACCTACGAGCAGTACTTC.

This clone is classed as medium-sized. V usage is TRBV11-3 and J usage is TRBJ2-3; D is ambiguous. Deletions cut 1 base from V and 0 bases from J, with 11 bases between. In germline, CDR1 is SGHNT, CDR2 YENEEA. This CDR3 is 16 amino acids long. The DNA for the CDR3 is TGTGCCAGCAGCTTAGTAAGGGCAGCTAGCACAGATACGCAGTATTTT. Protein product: CASSLVRAASTDTQYF.

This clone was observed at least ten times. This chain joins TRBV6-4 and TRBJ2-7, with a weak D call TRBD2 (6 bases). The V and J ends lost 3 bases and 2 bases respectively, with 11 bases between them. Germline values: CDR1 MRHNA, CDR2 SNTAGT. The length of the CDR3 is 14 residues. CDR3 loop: CASSEMEGPYEQYF. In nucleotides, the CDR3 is TGTGCCAGCAGTGAGATGGAGGGGCCCTACGAGCAGTACTTC.

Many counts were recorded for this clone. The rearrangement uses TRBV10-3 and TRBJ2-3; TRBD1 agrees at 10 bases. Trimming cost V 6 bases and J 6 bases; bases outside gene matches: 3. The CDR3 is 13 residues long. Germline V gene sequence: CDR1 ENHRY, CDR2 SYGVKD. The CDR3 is CAIRRDRGDTQYF. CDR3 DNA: TGTGCCATCAGGCGGGACAGGGGTGATACGCAGTATTTT.

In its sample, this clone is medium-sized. In DNA, the CDR3 is TGCGCCAGCAGCCAAGGAGCAGGCTCAAACTATGGCTACACCTTC. This translates into CASSQGAGSNYGYTF. This chain joins TRBV5-1 and TRBJ1-2; D ambiguous. Germline V lookup: CDR1 SGHRS, CDR2 YFSETQ. The germline V and J ends were trimmed by 4 bases and 2 bases, with 15 bases remaining between them. This CDR3 has 15 residues.

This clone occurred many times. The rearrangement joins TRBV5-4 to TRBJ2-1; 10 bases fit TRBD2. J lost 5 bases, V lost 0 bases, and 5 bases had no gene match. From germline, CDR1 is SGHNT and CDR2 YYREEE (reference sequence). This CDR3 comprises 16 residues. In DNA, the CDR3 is TGTGCCAGCAGCTTGGGGGCTAGCGGGGGTCACAATGAGCAGTTCTTC. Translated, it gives CASSLGASGGHNEQFF.

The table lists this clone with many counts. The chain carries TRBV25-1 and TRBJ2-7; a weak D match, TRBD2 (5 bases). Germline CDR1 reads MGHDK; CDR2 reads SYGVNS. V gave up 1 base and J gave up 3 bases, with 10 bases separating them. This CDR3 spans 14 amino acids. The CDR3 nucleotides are TGTGCCAGCAGTGAATCCGGGGTAGGCTACGAGCAGTACTTC. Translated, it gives CASSESGVGYEQYF.

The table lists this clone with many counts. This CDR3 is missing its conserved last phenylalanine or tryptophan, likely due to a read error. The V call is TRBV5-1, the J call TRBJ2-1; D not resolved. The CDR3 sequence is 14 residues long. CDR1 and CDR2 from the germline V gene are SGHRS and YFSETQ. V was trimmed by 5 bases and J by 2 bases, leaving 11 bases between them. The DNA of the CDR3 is TGCGCCAGCAGACCAGCACCCACCTACAATGAGCAGTTCGTC. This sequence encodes CASRPAPTYNEQFV.